What follows is one TCR beta chain and its context. What it recognizes is unknown. These data are taken from a study of cytomegalovirus exposure and HLA in healthy donors. Background on the study: Unique TCRs numbering approximately 80 million, obtained from HLA-typed donors, made up an early data release.

Study conclusions and caveats: A later analysis reported that several of the most significant clusters appeared to be linked to common viral pathogens, among them Epstein-Barr virus. Later analysis suggested most CMV-associated TCR beta chains were HLA-restricted.

Germline values: CDR1 LNHDA, CDR2 SQIVND (reference sequence). The germline V and J ends were trimmed by 3 bases and 6 bases, with 5 bases remaining between them. The CDR3 contains 12 residues. Primers included in the PCR were 60 Vbeta and 13 Jbeta primers. Generated by immunoSEQ multiplex PCR, the TCRdb table keeps only in-frame clones and is missing some. The sample consists of 85,000 to 100,000 clones, around 74% of them appearing once. Though nominally healthy at sampling, donors likely had unrecorded immune exposures. This chain connects TRBV19 to TRBJ2-2, with D unresolved. This sequence was found in a middle-aged man in good health and CMV-seropositive. Specimen: PBMCs. CDR3: CASSIYAGELFF. The CDR3, as DNA: TGTGCCAGTAGTATCTATGCCGGGGAGCTGTTTTTT.